These T cell receptor beta chains were read from a single sample in a study of Ad26.COV2.S vaccination and SARS-CoV-2 variants. Profiling relied on immunoSEQ multiplex PCR, and the TCRdb table lists in-frame clones only, not all of them. The data show 300,000 to 500,000 clones, roughly nine tenths seen once. The starting material was peripheral blood, obtained in a trial of Ad26.COV2.S vaccine versus placebo. Receptors originate from a person aged 18 to 59 who received the Ad26.COV2.S COVID-19 vaccine or a placebo. CDR3s include the opening cysteine and the closing phenylalanine or tryptophan. D genes are given only for firm matches. Size values are once, few and many counts, or a class for expanded clones, and some rows have none.

v_call	j_call	cdr3_length	clone_size	d_call	cdr3_nt	cdr3_aa
TRBV7-9	TRBJ1-1	13	NA	TRBD1	TGTGCCAGCAGTATGACAGGGAGCACTGAAGCTTTCTTT	CASSMTGSTEAFF
TRBV6-1	TRBJ1-1	16	NA	NA	TGTGCCAGCAGTGAACTTTGGTTGGCTTTGAACACTGAAGCTTTCTTT	CASSELWLALNTEAFF
TRBV7-6	TRBJ2-7	13	NA	TRBD1	TGTGCCAGCAGCCATGGACAGGCCTACGAGCAGTACTTC	CASSHGQAYEQYF
TRBV9	TRBJ2-7	13	NA	NA	TGTGCCAGCAGCGTAGGACAGACCTACGAGCAGTACTTC	CASSVGQTYEQYF
TRBV27	TRBJ1-1	10	NA	NA	TGTGCCAGCGGGATTACTGAAGCTTTCTTT	CASGITEAFF
TRBV19	TRBJ1-1	13	NA	NA	TGTGCCAGTAGTACGGGGGGCCTTCTGGGAGCTTTCTTT	CASSTGGLLGAFF
TRBV6-5	TRBJ2-7	14	NA	TRBD1	TGTGCCAGCAGGGAGACAGGGACCTCCTACGAGCAGTACTTC	CASRETGTSYEQYF
TRBV7-2	TRBJ2-7	14	once	TRBD1	TGTGCCAGCAGCAAACCGGGACAGGGGTACGAGCAGTACTTC	CASSKPGQGYEQYF
TRBV7-2	TRBJ2-7	16	NA	TRBD2	TGTGCCAGCAGTTGGGATGGTAGCGGGGGGGACTACGAGCAGTACTTC	CASSWDGSGGDYEQYF
TRBV28	TRBJ2-7	14	few	TRBD1	TGTGCCAGCACCATGACAGGGGGTACCTACGAGCAGTACTTC	CASTMTGGTYEQYF
TRBV6-6	TRBJ2-3	15	NA	NA	TGTGCCAGCAGTTTACTAGGGGGTGGAGCAGATACGCAGTATTTT	CASSLLGGGADTQYF
TRBV3-1/TRBV3-2	TRBJ2-7	16	NA	NA	TGTGCCAGCAGCCAAGACCTGGACGGGGGCCGCGACGAGCAGTACTTC	CASSQDLDGGRDEQYF
TRBV7-8	TRBJ2-7	15	NA	NA	TGTGCCAGCAGCTTAGATGCAGGGAGTAGGTACGAGCAGTACTTC	CASSLDAGSRYEQYF
TRBV7-8	TRBJ2-6	17	NA	NA	TGTGCCAGCAGCCCTGGGGACACGATCTCTGGGGCCAACGTCCTGACTTTC	CASSPGDTISGANVLTF
TRBV4-1	TRBJ1-3	16	many	NA	TGCGCCAGCAGAAGGGGCGGCCTCGACTCTGGAAACACCATATATTTT	CASRRGGLDSGNTIYF
TRBV20-1	TRBJ1-1	11	NA	NA	TGCAGTGCTTGGGAGGACGGAGAAGCTTTCTTT	CSAWEDGEAFF
TRBV10-3	TRBJ2-1	19	NA	NA	TGTGCCATCAGTTTCGATCCCCCCGATTGGGGAGGCTCCTACAATGAGCAGTTCTTC	CAISFDPPDWGGSYNEQFF
TRBV14	TRBJ2-3	15	NA	NA	TGTGCCAGCAGCCAAGGACTTACTAGCACAGATACGCAGTATTTT	CASSQGLTSTDTQYF
TRBV19	TRBJ1-6	14	few	TRBD1	TGTGCCAGCCAAGGTAGGGGGCGGGATTCACCCCTCCACTTT	CASQGRGRDSPLHF
TRBV5-1	TRBJ2-3	14	NA	NA	TGCGCCAGCAGCCATACCCGTAGGGCAGATACGCAGTATTTT	CASSHTRRADTQYF
TRBV6-2/TRBV6-3	TRBJ2-5	12	NA	NA	TGTGCCAGCAGCCAAAATCAGGAGACCCAGTACTTC	CASSQNQETQYF
TRBV6-5	TRBJ1-2	14	NA	NA	TGTGCCAGCAGCCTCATGGGCCCCCCCTATGGCTACACCTTC	CASSLMGPPYGYTF
TRBV19	TRBJ1-1	15	NA	NA	TGTGCCAGTGTCACGTCCGGGCCCAAGAACACTGAAGCTTTCTTT	CASVTSGPKNTEAFF
TRBV7-2	TRBJ1-5	18	NA	NA	TGTGCCAGCGCTCCGGGGGGAACAAGACAATATAGCAATCAGCCCCAGCATTTT	CASAPGGTRQYSNQPQHF
TRBV6-2/TRBV6-3	TRBJ2-7	12	NA	NA	TGTGCCAGCAGTTGGGGGCTCTACGAGCAGTACTTC	CASSWGLYEQYF
TRBV6-4	TRBJ2-2	13	NA	NA	TGTGCCAGCAGACCAGGGGAGGCCGGGGAGCTGTTTTTT	CASRPGEAGELFF
TRBV4-3	TRBJ2-7	15	NA	NA	TGCGCCAGCAGCCAAGAGGTGGAGATCTCCTACGAGCAGTACTTC	CASSQEVEISYEQYF
TRBV4-2	TRBJ1-3	15	NA	NA	TGTGCCAGCAGCCAAGAAGGAGGGACAATATTGTCCATATATTTT	CASSQEGGTILSIYF
TRBV7-6	TRBJ2-1	14	few	TRBD2	TGTGCCAGCAGCTCCATAGCGGGGAGACTCGAGCAGTTCTTC	CASSSIAGRLEQFF
TRBV6-5	TRBJ2-7	15	NA	NA	TGTGCCAGCAGTTACCGAGCGAGGGGAGTCTACGAGCAGTACTTC	CASSYRARGVYEQYF
TRBV5-1	TRBJ2-1	13	NA	TRBD2	TGCGCCAGCAGGCTAGCGGGAGCCAATGAGCAGTTCTTC	CASRLAGANEQFF
TRBV15	TRBJ2-3	14	NA	NA	TGTGCCACCAGCGGGGGTGTGTCGAGAGATACGCAGTATTTT	CATSGGVSRDTQYF
TRBV2	TRBJ2-3	15	NA	NA	TGTGCCAGCACGAGAAGTAGGACAGCCACAGATACGCAGTATTTT	CASTRSRTATDTQYF
TRBV5-1	TRBJ1-1	13	few	TRBD1	TGCGCCAGCAGCACAGGGGGGGACACTGAAGCTTTCTTT	CASSTGGDTEAFF
TRBV19	TRBJ1-5	15	NA	TRBD1	TGTGCCAGTAGTATAGGGACAGGGGTTGGTCAGCCCCAGCATTTT	CASSIGTGVGQPQHF
TRBV6-5	TRBJ2-4	13	NA	NA	TGTGCCAGCAGTTACTCGTCAAAGGCCCCTGGATATTTC	CASSYSSKAPGYF
TRBV15	TRBJ2-5	16	NA	TRBD1	TGTGCCACCAGCAGAGTGGGGAGCAGGGGGCGGGAGACCCAGTACTTC	CATSRVGSRGRETQYF
TRBV6-4	TRBJ1-2	15	NA	TRBD1	TGTGCCAGCAGTGACCCCGGGACAGGTCGTTATGGCTACACCTTC	CASSDPGTGRYGYTF
TRBV6-5	TRBJ2-2	14	NA	TRBD1	TGTGCCAGCAGCCGGGACAGCTACACCGGGGAGCTGTTTTTT	CASSRDSYTGELFF
TRBV5-1	TRBJ2-7	14	NA	NA	TGCGCCAGCAGCTTGGCGGGGGCTGTCTACGAGCAGTACTTC	CASSLAGAVYEQYF
TRBV28	TRBJ1-2	15	NA	TRBD1	TGTGCCAGCAACCCAACACCACAGGGGACCTATGGCTACACCTTC	CASNPTPQGTYGYTF
TRBV5-1	TRBJ2-3	18	NA	TRBD2	TGCGCCAGCAGCTTAAGGGTAGCGGGGGGCCACAGCACAGATACGCAGTATTTT	CASSLRVAGGHSTDTQYF
TRBV7-6	TRBJ1-2	16	NA	NA	TGTGCCAGCAGCCCCGCCCCCCGGGGAAATAGCGATGGCTACACCTTC	CASSPAPRGNSDGYTF
TRBV5-1	TRBJ1-2	13	NA	NA	TGCGCCAGCAGGCGGGAGGGTAACTATGGCTACACCTTC	CASRREGNYGYTF
TRBV27	TRBJ1-4	15	NA	NA	TGTGCCAGCAGTTCCGTGGAGGCCAGGGGTGAAAAACTGTTTTTT	CASSSVEARGEKLFF
TRBV5-4	TRBJ1-3	16	NA	NA	TGTGCCAGCAGCTTGGCAGGGGTAACCTCTGGAAACACCATATATTTT	CASSLAGVTSGNTIYF
TRBV7-9	TRBJ1-4	15	once	TRBD1	TGTGCCAGCAGCCTGTTGGACAGGGAGGGTGAAAAACTGTTTTTT	CASSLLDREGEKLFF
TRBV5-4	TRBJ2-7	14	few	TRBD2	TGTGCCAGCAGCTTCGGACTAGCGGGGGCCGAGCAGTACTTC	CASSFGLAGAEQYF
TRBV30	TRBJ1-2	13	NA	NA	TGTGCCTCCTTCTCCACGGCCCAATATGGCTACACCTTC	CASFSTAQYGYTF